This passage covers 20 T cell receptor beta chains from one sample sequenced in a study of blood T cells in healthy people across ages. PCR was performed a second time for about 7 to 11 cycles using a sample-barcoded 5' primer and a J-beta primer mix. Each CDR3 protein gets one entry after TCRdb re-called the 5' RACE reads with MiXCR. The sample gives 750,000 or so distinct CDR3 sequences, roughly 25% of which show up once; 9.4% is in the top ten. The sample was also reused in another study, on T cells of mothers and their children.

The sequencing sample was made of blood. The receptors derive from a boy between 10 and 17 years old in good health.

This clonotype was seen only a few times. The chain joins TRBV7-3 to TRBJ2-1; 10 bases are shared with TRBD2. Germline V gene data show CDR1 as SGHTA and CDR2 as FQGTGA. The CDR3 contains 14 residues. Trimming cost V 6 bases and J 7 bases; bases outside gene matches: 6. The CDR3 loop is CASSISGRRNEQFF. The CDR3 DNA sequence: TGTGCCAGCAGTATTAGCGGGAGGAGGAATGAGCAGTTCTTC.

This clonotype was recorded a few times. The chain carries TRBV11-2 and TRBJ2-2, with 9 positions matching TRBD1. CDR1 and CDR2 from the germline V gene are SGHAT and FQNNGV. Trimming cost V 6 bases and J 4 bases; bases outside gene matches: 6. The CDR3 contains 15 residues. The CDR3 spells CASRLQGAGTGELFF. CDR3 bases: TGTGCCAGCAGACTACAGGGGGCCGGCACCGGGGAGCTGTTTTTT.

V and J are TRBV6-5 and TRBJ1-2, with D tentatively TRBD1 (5 bases). CDR1 MNHEY and CDR2 SVGAGI come from the germline V gene. The CDR3 has 16 residues. V dropped 0 bases and J dropped 6 bases, with 17 bases sitting between them. This CDR3 reads CASSYSPDGGNDGYTF. The CDR3 DNA follows: TGTGCCAGCAGTTACTCCCCCGACGGGGGGAACGATGGCTACACCTTC.

This clonotype was seen a handful of times. The rearrangement links TRBV5-1 to TRBJ2-3; D is perhaps TRBD2 (6 bases). V lost 1 base and J 2 bases, leaving 17 bases between the germline ends. Germline V gene lookup returns CDR1 SGHRS and CDR2 YFSETQ. There are 17 residues in the CDR3. The DNA of the CDR3 is TGCGCCAGCAGCTTGATGGGGTCCCGGGGGAACACAGATACGCAGTATTTT. Translation gives CASSLMGSRGNTDTQYF.

This clonotype has only a few counts. The V and J genes are TRBV27 and TRBJ2-5, with TRBD2 matching over 16 bases. The J call is doubtful: the DNA matches TRBJ2-1 better. CDR1 is MNHEY, CDR2 SMNVEV, per germline (reference sequence). CDR3 length: 17 residues. CDR3 amino acids: CASSPMGLAGGPNEQFF. The CDR3 nucleotides read TGTGCCAGCAGTCCTATGGGACTAGCGGGGGGGCCGAATGAGCAGTTCTTC.

This chain uses TRBV5-6 with TRBJ1-1; D possibly corresponds to TRBD1 (6 bases). Deletions cut 2 bases from V and 4 bases from J, with 9 bases between. The CDR3 covers 13 residues. Germline V gene sequence: CDR1 SGHDT, CDR2 YYEEEE. Written as DNA, the CDR3 is TGTGCCAGCAGCTTCGACAGGTTCACTGAAGCTTTCTTT. Amino acid sequence: CASSFDRFTEAFF.

The chain joins TRBV25-1 to TRBJ2-1, with 13 bases identical to TRBD2. V gave up 3 bases and J gave up 4 bases; unmatched junction bases: 9. CDR3 length: 18 amino acids. CDR1 is MGHDK and CDR2 is SYGVNS in the germline V gene. The CDR3 here is CASSDSHGLAGAYNEQFF. The CDR3, as DNA: TGTGCCAGCAGTGACTCCCATGGACTAGCGGGGGCTTACAATGAGCAGTTCTTC.

V and J are TRBV19 and TRBJ2-1; no definite D call. In germline, CDR1 is LNHDA, CDR2 SQIVND (reference sequence). V gave up 3 bases and J gave up 8 bases, with 11 bases separating them. This CDR3 spans 13 amino acids. The CDR3 protein is CASSIPPLDEQFF. The CDR3 nucleotides are TGTGCCAGTAGTATCCCCCCTTTGGATGAGCAGTTCTTC.

A note on this clonotype: One junction end does not reproduce the germline sequence, and a read error may be involved. The chain combines TRBV11-2 with TRBJ2-1; 8 nucleotides align to TRBD2. Germline lookup yields CDR1 SGHAT and CDR2 FQNNGV. This CDR3 is 15 amino acids long. CDR3 nucleotides: TGTGCCTGCAGCTTGGGGGGACTAGATTCGGGTGAGCAGTTCTTC. Translating it yields CACSLGGLDSGEQFF.

V is TRBV29-1 and J is TRBJ2-1, with 8 bases identical to TRBD2. CDR3 length equals 14 residues. V lost 3 bases to trimming and J lost 5 bases; unmatched junction nucleotides: 6. Germline lookup yields CDR1 SQVTM and CDR2 ANQGSEA. DNA for the CDR3: TGCAGCGTTGAGGGTTCGGGAGGGGACAATGAGCAGTTCTTC. Residues: CSVEGSGGDNEQFF.

The V call is TRBV3-1, the J call TRBJ1-2; D is perhaps TRBD1 (5 bases). The CDR3 is made up of 13 amino acids. V lost 2 bases, J lost 8 bases, and 12 bases lay in between. Germline CDR1 is LGHDT and CDR2 is YNNKEL (reference sequence). In nucleotides, the CDR3 is TGTGCCAGCAGCCAACCTGTGACAGAAGGCTACACCTTC. It translates to CASSQPVTEGYTF. The variable domain in full, with the rest retrieved from reference TRBV3-1 and TRBJ1-2, is DTAVSQTPKYLVTQMGNDKSIKCEQNLGHDTMYWYKQDSKKFLKIMFSYNNKELIINETVPNRFSPKSPDKAHLNLHINSLELGDSAVYFCASSQPVTEGYTFGSGTRLTVV.

This clonotype has a handful of counts. The V and J genes are TRBV7-9 and TRBJ1-1; no reliable D call. CDR3 length equals 12 residues. Germline loops: CDR1 SEHNR, CDR2 FQNEAQ (reference sequence). V dropped 9 bases and J dropped 0 bases, with 8 bases sitting between them. For the CDR3, the DNA is TGTGCCAGTGGTGGGCTGAACACTGAAGCTTTCTTT. It translates to CASGGLNTEAFF.

This clonotype was counted only a few times. V is TRBV5-1 and J is TRBJ1-4, with 7 bases lining up with TRBD1. The CDR3 extends over 16 amino acids. The V gene end was trimmed by 2 bases and the J gene end by 0 bases; junction bases not matched to a gene: 4. Germline values: CDR1 SGHRS, CDR2 YFSETQ. The CDR3 region has the DNA TGCGCCAGCAGCTTTACCGACAGGGCAACTAATGAAAAACTGTTTTTT. Translating it yields CASSFTDRATNEKLFF.

This clonotype has more than one count but fewer than ten. This chain links TRBV7-3 with TRBJ1-2, with D unclear. The CDR3 has 12 amino acids. Germline CDR1 reads SGHTA; CDR2 reads FQGTGA. V shed 3 bases and J shed 6 bases, with 8 bases lying between them. This CDR3 is CASSLGSDGYTF. The CDR3 DNA reads as TGTGCCAGCAGCTTGGGGTCTGATGGCTACACCTTC.

This clonotype turned up a few times. This rearrangement joins TRBV11-2 to TRBJ2-7, with 12 bases fitting TRBD1. The junction had 2 bases not matched to a gene; V was cut back by 5 bases and J by 6 bases. The germline gives CDR1 SGHAT, CDR2 FQNNGV. CDR3 length equals 13 residues. As DNA, the CDR3 is TGTGCCAGCAGCCGGGACAGGGGGCCCGAGCAGTACTTC. As protein: CASSRDRGPEQYF.

V and J are TRBV12-3 or TRBV12-4 and TRBJ2-1; D call uncertain. The V end was cut by 2 bases, the J end by 8 bases, with 7 bases between. The CDR3 has 12 residues. The CDR3 sequence is CASSLSFYEQFF. For the CDR3, the DNA is TGTGCCAGCAGTTTATCATTCTATGAGCAGTTCTTC.

As regards this clonotype: A read error may produce the germline difference seen at one junction end. The gene calls are TRBV4-2 and TRBJ1-2; TRBD1 matches 9 bases. CDR3 length: 11 amino acids. The germline V gene has CDR1 LGHNA and CDR2 YNFKEQ. CDR3 sequence reads: CASSHGQGLAF. The CDR3, as DNA: TGTGCCAGCAGCCACGGACAGGGGCTGGCCTTC.

The chain combines TRBV7-2 with TRBJ2-5; possibly TRBD1 or TRBD2 for D (6 bases each). The length of the CDR3 is 15 residues. Between the trimmed V and J ends, which lost 4 bases and 5 bases, there was a span of 17 bases. Germline-derived CDR1 and CDR2 are SGHTA and FQGNSA. CDR3 in DNA: TGTGCCAGCAGCTCCTCCGGAGGGGGGTCGGAGACCCAGTACTTC. As protein: CASSSSGGGSETQYF.

The chain couples TRBV7-9 to TRBJ2-1, with D possibly TRBD1 on 5 matching bases. The last part of the DNA fits TRBJ2-5 better; the J call may be wrong. The CDR3 extends over 13 amino acids. The germline V gene encodes CDR1 SEHNR and CDR2 FQNEAQ (reference sequence). The CDR3 nucleotides are TGTGCCAGCATCAGTGACAGCCAAGAGACCCAGTACTTC. Amino acid sequence: CASISDSQETQYF.

A remark on this clonotype: The junction departs from the called germline gene at one end, perhaps through a read error. This sequence joins TRBV29-1 and TRBJ2-5; perhaps TRBD1 as D (6 bases). Germline V gene data show CDR1 as SQVTM and CDR2 as ANQGSEA. There are 13 residues in the CDR3. The CDR3 nucleotides are TGCAGCGCTCGGGGCAGGGGAAAAGAGGCCCAGTACTTC. Translation: CSARGRGKEAQYF.